This TCR beta chain comes out of a study of regulatory T cells in long-lasting Graves disease. Across the whole study: Newly diagnosed Graves' patients had taken antithyroid drugs under 3 months.

V gave up 5 bases and J gave up 5 bases, with 9 bases separating them. This CDR3 has 12 residues. Germline CDR1 MGHRA, CDR2 YSYEKL. TCR beta libraries were built with iRepertoire HTBI primers and Arm-PCR of CDR3 regions. The authors' processing: Throughout the samples, researchers identified 60 to 70 TRBV and 14 TRBJ segments. TCRdb re-called the multiplex PCR reads through MiXCR, storing one row per CDR3 protein. What appears here as the V and J calls and clone size reflects TCRdb's work, not the paper's. The sample yields more than 300,000 distinct CDR3 sequences, 10% to 15% seen once. The time point: newly diagnosed GD, antithyroid drugs for less than 3 months. The TCR library used RNA extracted from PBMCs. Study results and caveats: Whereas new patients shared 966 public clonotypes, persistent patients shared more, at about 3,000.

To note about this clonotype: Antigen: not known.

These records were also assigned to another study, of T cells in Graves' hyperthyroidism and ophthalmopathy. From that second work: The majority of expanded thyroid clonotypes above 0.001 also appeared in blood.

This TCR was sampled from a woman aged 18 to 35 with Graves disease. The sample consisted of peripheral blood mononuclear cells (PBMCs), taken at new diagnosis, from a patient treated with antithyroid drugs. The chain couples TRBV4-1 to TRBJ1-1; D might be TRBD1 (5 bases). The CDR3 DNA follows: TGCGCCAGCAGCTCCGGGACGACTGAAGCTTTCTTT. Translated, it gives CASSSGTTEAFF.